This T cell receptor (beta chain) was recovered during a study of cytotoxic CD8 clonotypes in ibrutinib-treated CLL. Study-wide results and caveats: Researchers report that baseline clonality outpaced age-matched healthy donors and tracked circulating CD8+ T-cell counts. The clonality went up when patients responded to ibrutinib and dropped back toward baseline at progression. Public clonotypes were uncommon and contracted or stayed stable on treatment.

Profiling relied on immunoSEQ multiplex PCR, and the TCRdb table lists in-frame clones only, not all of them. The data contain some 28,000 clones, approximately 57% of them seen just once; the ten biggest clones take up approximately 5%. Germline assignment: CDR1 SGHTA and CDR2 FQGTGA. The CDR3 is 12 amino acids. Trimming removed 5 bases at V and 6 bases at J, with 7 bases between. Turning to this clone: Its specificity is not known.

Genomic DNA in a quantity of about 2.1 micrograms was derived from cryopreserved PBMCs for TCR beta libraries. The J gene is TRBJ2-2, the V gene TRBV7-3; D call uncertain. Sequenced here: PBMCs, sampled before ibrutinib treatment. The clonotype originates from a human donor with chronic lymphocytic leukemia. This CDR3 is CASSPAPGELFF. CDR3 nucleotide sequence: TGTGCCAGCAGCCCCGCCCCCGGGGAGCTGTTTTTT. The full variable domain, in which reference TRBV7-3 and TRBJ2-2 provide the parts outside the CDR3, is GAGVSQTPSNKVTEKGKYVELRCDPISGHTALYWYRQSLGQGPEFLIYFQGTGAADDSGLPNDRFFAVRPEGSVSTLKIQRTERGDSAVYLCASSPAPGELFFGEGSRLTVL.